These T cell receptor beta chains were read from a single sample in a study of blood T cell repertoires in COVID-19. Here immunoSEQ multiplex PCR was the method, and the copy in TCRdb shows in-frame clones only, minus some. The data show about 40,000 clones, 86% seen once. The sample taken for sequencing was peripheral blood. The receptors here all came from a man aged 50 or older in a cohort sampled during active COVID-19. CDR3s include the opening cysteine and the closing phenylalanine or tryptophan. A D gene is named only where the DNA matches it firmly. The size of a clone is reported for some rows only, either as once, few or many, or as a class for expanded clones.

>-|TRBJ2-3|TRBV9|TRBD2
TGTGCCAGCAGCTGGAGTAGCGGGAGAGCAGATACGCAGTATTTT
CASSWSSGRADTQYF
>-|TRBJ1-1|TRBV10-3|-
TGTGCCATCAGTGAAGGTACAGGGTTTGCTTTCTTT
CAISEGTGFAFF
>-|TRBJ2-2|TRBV23-1|-
TGCGCCAGCAGTCAATCAGGAGGGGGGGGACCCGTCACCGGGGAGCTGTTTTTT
CASSQSGGGGPVTGELFF
>-|TRBJ1-2|TRBV25-1|-
TGTGCCAGTAGCAGTACAGGAGCTAACTATGGCTACACCTTC
CASSSTGANYGYTF
>-|TRBJ1-2|TRBV2|TRBD1
TGTGCCAGCAGCTCAGGGGGGCCTGGCTACACCTTC
CASSSGGPGYTF
>-|TRBJ1-3|TRBV5-1|-
TGCGCCAGCAGCCACGGACGAGGAGGAACGGGAAACACCATATATTTT
CASSHGRGGTGNTIYF
>-|TRBJ2-1|TRBV27|-
TGTGCCAGCAACGTAGAGCATCTCATCTCGGATGAGCAGTTCTTC
CASNVEHLISDEQFF
>-|TRBJ1-6|TRBV19|TRBD1
TGTGCCAGTAGTCCCCAAGAGGGGGCGAGCAACTCACCCCTCCACTTT
CASSPQEGASNSPLHF
>-|TRBJ2-5|TRBV11-2|-
TGTGCCAGCAGCTCCCGAGAACGAGGCAACGGAGAGACCCAGTACTTC
CASSSRERGNGETQYF
>-|TRBJ1-2|TRBV4-1|-
TGCGCCAGCAGCCAAGACAGGGGAGGGGACCTCTATGGCTACACCTTC
CASSQDRGGDLYGYTF
>-|TRBJ2-7|TRBV5-3|TRBD1
TGTGCCAGAAGCTTGGGGGGACAGGCGTCCTACGAGCAGTACTTC
CARSLGGQASYEQYF
>-|TRBJ1-1|TRBV6-5|-
TGTGCCAGCAGTCGCCCTACAGGTAACACTGAAGCTTTCTTT
CASSRPTGNTEAFF
>-|TRBJ2-5|TRBV7-2|TRBD2
TGTGCCAGCAGCTTAGGCCCGGGGACTAGCGGATACCAAGAGACCCAGTACTTC
CASSLGPGTSGYQETQYF
>-|TRBJ1-2|TRBV6-6|TRBD1
TGTGCCAGCAGTCTTACAGGGGGAGCTAACTATGGCTACACCTTC
CASSLTGGANYGYTF
>-|TRBJ2-1|TRBV9|-
TGTGCCAGCAGTATTGTTCCCAGCTCCTACAATGAGCAGTTCTTC
CASSIVPSSYNEQFF
>once|TRBJ2-1|TRBV7-9|-
TGTGCCAGCAGCACAGGCGTAACAGGAGGGGTCTTC
CASSTGVTGGVF
>-|TRBJ1-1|TRBV2|TRBD1
TGTGCCAGCGTTAGGGGCAGGGGGCGGTCTGGATTCTTT
CASVRGRGRSGFF
>-|TRBJ2-4|TRBV5-4|-
TGTGCCAGCAGCTTCGGGTCAGGGGCATCCAAAAACATTCAGTACTTC
CASSFGSGASKNIQYF
>-|TRBJ2-3|TRBV11-2|-
TGTGCCAGCAGCTACGTCGGCGGGTATACAGATACGCAGTATTTT
CASSYVGGYTDTQYF
>-|TRBJ1-6|TRBV12-3/TRBV12-4|TRBD1
TGTGCCAGCAGTATCGGACAGGGGACACCCCTCCACTTT
CASSIGQGTPLHF
>-|TRBJ2-1|TRBV7-3|TRBD2
TGTGCCAGCAGCTTATCTGGGCTAGCGGGGGACAATGAGCAGTTCTTC
CASSLSGLAGDNEQFF
>-|TRBJ2-1|TRBV9|-
TGTGCCAGCAGCCCGGAGGGGCTTGGGGAGCAGTTCTTC
CASSPEGLGEQFF
>-|TRBJ1-2|TRBV3-1/TRBV3-2|-
TGTGCCAGCGTCCGCGAGCCCGGGGTCGACACCTTC
CASVREPGVDTF
>-|TRBJ2-3|TRBV11-3|-
TGTGCCAGCAGCTTTGGAGCACGCACAGATACGCAGTATTTT
CASSFGARTDTQYF
>-|TRBJ2-5|TRBV7-7|TRBD2
TGTGCTAGCAGCCAGGGAGGGGAGACCCAGTACTTC
CASSQGGETQYF
>-|TRBJ2-3|TRBV27|TRBD2
TGTGCCAGCAGTTTACAAAGCGGGGGGAACACAGATACGCAGTATTTT
CASSLQSGGNTDTQYF
>-|TRBJ2-3|TRBV3-1/TRBV3-2|-
TGTGCCAGCAGCCAAGATCCGCGGTCCTTAATCAACACAGATACGCAGTATTTT
CASSQDPRSLINTDTQYF
>-|TRBJ2-1|TRBV27|-
TGTGCCAGCAGCCCTCCGTCTAGTTTCCATGAGCAGTTCTTC
CASSPPSSFHEQFF
>-|TRBJ2-7|TRBV11-3|-
TGTGCCAGCAGCTACGCGATCGACTACGAGCAGTACTTC
CASSYAIDYEQYF
>-|TRBJ2-3|TRBV3-1/TRBV3-2|-
TGTGCCAGCAGCTACCAGGGGGGAGTCACAGATACGCAGTATTTT
CASSYQGGVTDTQYF
>-|TRBJ2-2|TRBV7-3|-
TGTGCCAGCGGGGCGTCAAACACCGGGGAGCTGTTTTTT
CASGASNTGELFF
>-|TRBJ2-2|TRBV5-1|TRBD1
TGCGCCAGCAGCTTGCAGGGGACAGGGTACACCGGGGAGCTGTTTTTT
CASSLQGTGYTGELFF
>-|TRBJ2-2|TRBV27|TRBD1
TGTGCCAGCAGTCCTGGGACAGGGGGTTACAGGGAGCTGTTTTTT
CASSPGTGGYRELFF
>-|TRBJ2-3|TRBV9|TRBD2
TGTGCCAGCAGCGTAGGTGGCCTAGCGGGGGTCTACCTCACAGATACGCAGTATTTT
CASSVGGLAGVYLTDTQYF
>-|TRBJ2-5|TRBV2|TRBD2
TGTGCCAGCAGTGAAGAGTCAGCGGGGTTACAAGAGACCCAGTACTTC
CASSEESAGLQETQYF
>-|TRBJ2-3|TRBV6-5|TRBD1
TGTGCCAGCAGTTTGGCCGGGACAGGGGCAGATACGCAGTATTTT
CASSLAGTGADTQYF
>-|TRBJ2-7|TRBV27|TRBD1
TGTGCCAGCAGTTTGACAGGGCCATCCTACGAGCAGTACTTC
CASSLTGPSYEQYF
>-|TRBJ2-3|TRBV4-1|-
TGCGCCAGCAGGGGTGGGAGGGGGGATACGCAGTATTTT
CASRGGRGDTQYF
>-|TRBJ2-1|TRBV7-3|TRBD2
TGTGCCAGCAGTCCTAGCGGAGTCTACAATGAGCAGTTCTTC
CASSPSGVYNEQFF
>-|TRBJ2-1|TRBV5-4|-
TGTGCCAGCAGCTCTTACAATGAGCAGTTCTTC
CASSSYNEQFF
>-|TRBJ1-5|TRBV6-6|TRBD1
TGTGCCAGCAGTCCCATAGTCGGGACAGGGTTAGGCAATCAGCCCCAGCATTTT
CASSPIVGTGLGNQPQHF
>-|TRBJ1-6|TRBV9|-
TGTGCCAGCAGCGTAGACGGCGTCAGGTCACCCCTCCACTTT
CASSVDGVRSPLHF
>-|TRBJ1-4|TRBV4-1|-
TGCGCCAGCAGCCCCTACAGGGATGAAAAACTGTTTTTT
CASSPYRDEKLFF
>once|TRBJ1-6|TRBV19|-
TGTGCCAGTAGTATAGTATCCGGGAGCTCCTATAATTCACCCCTCCACTTT
CASSIVSGSSYNSPLHF
>-|TRBJ2-7|TRBV7-8|-
TGTGCCAGCAGCTTAGGGGGGGAGTACGAGCAGTACTTC
CASSLGGEYEQYF
>-|TRBJ2-3|TRBV7-3|TRBD2
TGTGCCAGCAGCTTAAGCGGACTAGCGGGGAGCACAGATACGCAGTATTTT
CASSLSGLAGSTDTQYF
>-|TRBJ2-3|TRBV5-4|TRBD2
TGTGCCAGCAGCTTCCCGACTAGCGGGAGTCGAGATACGCAGTATTTT
CASSFPTSGSRDTQYF
>-|TRBJ2-1|TRBV5-1|TRBD2
TGCGCCAGCAGCTTGAGGGCTAGCGGATACAATGAGCAGTTCTTC
CASSLRASGYNEQFF
>-|TRBJ2-1|TRBV9|-
TGTGCCAGCAGCGCGGCTGTAGGAGGGAGACGGGCTGAGCAGTTCTTC
CASSAAVGGRRAEQFF
>-|TRBJ2-7|TRBV12-3/TRBV12-4|-
TGTGCCAGCAGTTTGGCTTCCCCCTACGAGCAGTACTTC
CASSLASPYEQYF
>-|TRBJ2-3|TRBV24-1|TRBD2
TGTGCCACCAGTGATTTCGGGACTAGCGGGAGAAGGTCAGATACGCAGTATTTT
CATSDFGTSGRRSDTQYF
>-|TRBJ1-1|TRBV9|-
TGTGCCAGCAGCGTAACAGGGCTAGGCACTGAAGCTTTCTTT
CASSVTGLGTEAFF
>-|TRBJ2-1|TRBV7-9|-
TGTGCCAGCAGCTTAATGGACACACTCTCAAGCTCCTACAATGAGCAGTTCTTC
CASSLMDTLSSSYNEQFF